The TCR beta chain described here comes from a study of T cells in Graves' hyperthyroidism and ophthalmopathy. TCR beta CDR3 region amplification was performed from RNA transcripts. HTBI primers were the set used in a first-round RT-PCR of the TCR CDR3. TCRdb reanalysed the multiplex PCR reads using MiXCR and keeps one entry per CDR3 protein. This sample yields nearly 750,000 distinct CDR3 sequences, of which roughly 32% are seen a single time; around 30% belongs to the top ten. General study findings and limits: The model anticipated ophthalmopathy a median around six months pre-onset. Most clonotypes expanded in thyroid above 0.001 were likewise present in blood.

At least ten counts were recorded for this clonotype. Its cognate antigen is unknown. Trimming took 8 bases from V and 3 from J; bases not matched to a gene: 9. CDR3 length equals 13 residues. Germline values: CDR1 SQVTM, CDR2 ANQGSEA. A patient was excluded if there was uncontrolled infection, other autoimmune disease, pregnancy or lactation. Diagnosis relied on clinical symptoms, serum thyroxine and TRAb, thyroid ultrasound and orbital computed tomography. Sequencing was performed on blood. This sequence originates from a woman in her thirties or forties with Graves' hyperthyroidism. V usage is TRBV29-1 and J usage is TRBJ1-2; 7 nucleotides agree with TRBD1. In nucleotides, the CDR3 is TGCAGCACACGGGTCGGGACAGACTATGGCTACACCTTC. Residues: CSTRVGTDYGYTF.